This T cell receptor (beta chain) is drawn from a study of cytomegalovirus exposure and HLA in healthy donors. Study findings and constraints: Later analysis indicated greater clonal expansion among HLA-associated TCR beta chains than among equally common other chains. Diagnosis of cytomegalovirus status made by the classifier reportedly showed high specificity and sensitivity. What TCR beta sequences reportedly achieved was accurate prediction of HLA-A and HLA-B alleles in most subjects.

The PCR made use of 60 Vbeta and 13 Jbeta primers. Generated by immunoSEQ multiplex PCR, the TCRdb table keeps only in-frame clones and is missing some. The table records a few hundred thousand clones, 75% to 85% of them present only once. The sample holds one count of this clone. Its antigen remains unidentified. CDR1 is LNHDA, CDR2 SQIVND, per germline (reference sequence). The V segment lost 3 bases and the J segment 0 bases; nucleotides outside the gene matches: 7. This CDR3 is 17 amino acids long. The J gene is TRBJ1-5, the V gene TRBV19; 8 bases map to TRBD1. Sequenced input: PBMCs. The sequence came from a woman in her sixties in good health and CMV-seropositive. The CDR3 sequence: CASSIDRGFYSNQPQHF. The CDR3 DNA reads TGTGCCAGTAGTATTGACAGGGGTTTTTATAGCAATCAGCCCCAGCATTTT.